The present T cell receptor beta chain was sequenced within a study of blood T cell repertoires in COVID-19. In the study overall: Samples of COVID-19 (acute and convalescent) were obtained from the United States, Italy and Spain. Sources were T cells, B-cell-depleted T cells, or PBMCs; the material itself was cDNA or gDNA.

Source study methods: Amplification from reference gene primers served as the basis for estimated nucleated cell counts. Data came from immunoSEQ multiplex PCR; TCRdb stores just in-frame clones and leaves some out. V, J and clone size were drawn from that table, and D and trimming were deduced from the DNA. The profile covers about 150,000 clones, with roughly nine tenths appearing a single time and around an eighth taken by the ten largest. The CDR3 runs to 13 residues. Germline lookup yields CDR1 SGHVS and CDR2 FQNEAQ. V was clipped by 4 bases and J by 3 bases, with 10 bases between them. The Seattle site enrolled patients during active infection and followed them longitudinally.

The sequence derives from a man aged 18 to 29 with COVID-19, enrolled during active disease. V is TRBV7-8 and J is TRBJ2-7; possibly TRBD2 for D (5 bases). The sequencing sample was made of peripheral blood. CDR3 nucleotide sequence: TGTGCCAGCAGCTCCATGAGCGGCTACGAGCAGTACTTC. Translated: CASSSMSGYEQYF.